This entry lists 29 T cell receptor beta chains sequenced from one sample in a study of identical twins. TCRdb analysed the 5' RACE reads with MiXCR anew, one entry per CDR3 protein. Among roughly 570,000 distinct CDR3 sequences listed, roughly 9.5% were seen once. These same records also appear under a second study, on yellow fever vaccine responses in identical twins.

Source material: PBMCs. These receptors were collected from a woman between 18 and 29 years old in good health.

The chain joins TRBV7-2 to TRBJ2-3; 11 bases are a match to TRBD2. The CDR3 is 19 residues long. The ends lost 2 bases at V and 1 base at J; junction bases unmatched: 11. In germline, CDR1 is SGHTA, CDR2 FQGNSA. CDR3 amino acids: CASSLSLAGASWGTDTQYF. CDR3 in DNA: TGTGCCAGCAGCTTATCACTAGCGGGGGCCTCCTGGGGCACAGATACGCAGTATTTT.

The sample holds a few counts of this clonotype. J is TRBJ2-3 and V is TRBV20-1, with D tentatively TRBD1 or TRBD2 (7 bases each). The CDR3 spans 14 residues. Germline assignment: CDR1 DFQATT and CDR2 SNEGSKA (reference sequence). V gave up 0 bases and J gave up 5 bases, with 12 bases separating them. CDR3 sequence reads: CSARDPRGGDTQYF. The CDR3 nucleotides read TGCAGTGCTAGAGACCCCAGGGGGGGAGATACGCAGTATTTT.

In this sample, this clonotype turned up many times. This rearrangement joins TRBV5-1 to TRBJ1-3; the D is unclear. CDR3 length: 13 residues. Germline V CDR1 and CDR2: SGHRS, YFSETQ. Trimming removed 0 bases from V and 3 bases from J, with 4 bases in between. DNA of the CDR3: TGCGCCAGCAGCTTGGAGGGTGGAAACACCATATATTTT. It codes for CASSLEGGNTIYF.

The chain carries TRBV6-1 and TRBJ2-6; D possibly corresponds to TRBD1 (5 bases). Germline CDR1 is MNHNS and CDR2 is SASEGT. The CDR3 is 15 residues long. The V end was cut by 6 bases, the J end by 4 bases, with 13 bases between. The CDR3 DNA follows: TGTGCCAGCAGACCCGACAGTAAGGGGGCCAACGTCCTGACTTTC. It encodes CASRPDSKGANVLTF.

This clonotype was seen a few times. V gene TRBV28 combines with J gene TRBJ1-4; possibly TRBD1 for D (5 bases). Germline V gives CDR1 MDHEN, CDR2 SYDVKM. The CDR3 is 12 amino acids. Trimming shortened V by 7 bases and J by 4 bases, and 7 bases separated the two germline ends. Here the CDR3 reads CASKQVNEKLFF. The CDR3 bases are TGTGCCAGCAAACAGGTTAATGAAAAACTGTTTTTT.

This clonotype has just a few counts. V and J are TRBV4-2 and TRBJ2-7, with D maybe TRBD1 (6 bases). Germline V gene data show CDR1 as LGHNA and CDR2 as YNFKEQ. The CDR3 runs to 14 residues. V was shortened by 4 bases and J by 6 bases, with 16 bases between the two germline ends. The CDR3 DNA sequence: TGTGCCAGCAGCCCCCGGCCTGGGGGCGTCGAGCAGTACTTC. Encoded protein: CASSPRPGGVEQYF.

This clonotype was observed at least ten times. V gene TRBV20-1 combines with J gene TRBJ2-3; weak D call: TRBD2 (5 bases). With 4 bases removed from V and 2 bases from J, the gap between germline ends came to 7 bases. CDR1 is DFQATT, CDR2 SNEGSKA, per germline (reference sequence). This CDR3 is built from 12 residues. The CDR3 is CSAIATTDTQYF. As DNA, the CDR3 is TGCAGTGCTATAGCGACCACAGATACGCAGTATTTT.

V gene TRBV15 combines with J gene TRBJ1-3, with D possibly matching TRBD1 (6 bases). CDR1 LNHNV and CDR2 YYDKDF come from the germline V gene (reference sequence). This CDR3 has 15 amino acids. V dropped 8 bases and J dropped 0 bases, with 14 bases sitting between them. Written as DNA, the CDR3 is TGTGCCACCGGGGGGGGGCGAAGCTCTGGAAACACCATATATTTT. This sequence encodes CATGGGRSSGNTIYF.

This clonotype was observed a handful of times. The rearrangement joins TRBV11-2 to TRBJ2-1; possibly TRBD2 for D (5 bases). The CDR3 covers 14 residues. Trimming pared 4 bases from V and 4 bases from J, leaving 11 bases between. Germline V lookup: CDR1 SGHAT, CDR2 FQNNGV. The CDR3 protein is CASSWGAAYNEQFF. CDR3 sequence (DNA): TGTGCCAGCAGCTGGGGAGCCGCGTACAATGAGCAGTTCTTC.

The table lists this clonotype with a few counts. The chain employs TRBV5-1 and TRBJ2-7, with TRBD2 as a possible D gene (5 bases). Trimming removed 0 bases from V and 5 bases from J, with 12 bases in between. Germline loops: CDR1 SGHRS, CDR2 YFSETQ. The CDR3 has 14 amino acids. As DNA, the CDR3 is TGCGCCAGCAGCTTGGGGGATGCGGGCGACGAGCAGTACTTC. It is translated as CASSLGDAGDEQYF.

This clonotype was detected ten times or more. J is TRBJ2-1 and V is TRBV5-1; a possible D gene is TRBD1 (7 bases). The germline gives CDR1 SGHRS, CDR2 YFSETQ. CDR3 length: 15 residues. V was trimmed by 5 bases and J by 10 bases, leaving 22 bases between them. DNA for the CDR3: TGCGCCAGCAGTCTGGAGGGGACAGTTCCTGGCGAGCAGTTCTTC. Amino acids: CASSLEGTVPGEQFF. The full variable domain, with the rest looked up from reference TRBV5-1 and TRBJ2-1, is KAGVTQTPRYLIKTRGQQVTLSCSPISGHRSVSWYQQTPGQGLQFLFEYFSETQRNKGNFPGRFSGRQFSNSRSEMNVSTLELGDSALYLCASSLEGTVPGEQFFGPGTRLTVL.

This clonotype occurred many times. The chain carries TRBV2 and TRBJ2-1; D is perhaps TRBD2 (5 bases). In germline, CDR1 is SNHLY, CDR2 FYNNEI. The V and J ends lost 7 bases and 1 base respectively, with 11 bases between them. The CDR3 loop spans 14 amino acids. The CDR3 region has the DNA TGTGCCAGCAAGGGAGACGCATCCTACAATGAGCAGTTCTTC. This sequence encodes CASKGDASYNEQFF.

The chain links TRBV6-5 to TRBJ2-7; no clear D. CDR3 size: 12 residues. Germline-derived CDR1 and CDR2 are MNHEY and SVGAGI. V lost 8 bases, J lost 2 bases, and 10 bases lay in between. The CDR3 DNA reads TGTGCCAGCGGAGTCCCTCCCTACGAGCAGTACTTC. It is translated as CASGVPPYEQYF.

This clonotype was counted a few times. The chain links TRBV20-1 to TRBJ1-1; D is perhaps TRBD1 (5 bases). The CDR3 extends over 15 amino acids. The ends were cut back, 0 bases at V and 5 bases at J, with 16 bases in the middle. Germline-derived CDR1 and CDR2 are DFQATT and SNEGSKA (reference sequence). The CDR3 coding sequence is TGCAGTGCTAGAGACTCCGGGACGGCGGTAACTGAAGCTTTCTTT. The encoded protein is CSARDSGTAVTEAFF.

This clonotype was found a few times. The rearrangement links TRBV7-8 to TRBJ2-2; the D gene is possibly TRBD1 (6 bases). Germline values: CDR1 SGHVS, CDR2 FQNEAQ. The CDR3 sequence is 18 residues long. V shed 2 bases and J shed 1 base, with 17 bases lying between them. CDR3 region: CASSLPGRGLLNTGELFF. The CDR3 DNA follows: TGTGCCAGCAGCTTACCGGGCAGGGGCCTTCTGAACACCGGGGAGCTGTTTTTT.

V and J are TRBV28 and TRBJ1-5, with D perhaps TRBD1 (6 bases). V was cut by 2 bases and J by 4 bases, with 18 bases left in between. CDR3 length: 17 residues. In germline, CDR1 is MDHEN, CDR2 SYDVKM. CDR3 amino acids: CASSLGTTGGLNQPQHF. CDR3 sequence (DNA): TGTGCCAGCAGTTTAGGGACGACGGGGGGGCTGAATCAGCCCCAGCATTTT.

This clonotype occurred many times. The chain is built from TRBV5-1 and TRBJ2-2; TRBD2 matches 8 bases. Germline V CDR1 and CDR2: SGHRS, YFSETQ. The CDR3 is 15 residues long. V was pared by 1 base and J by 3 bases, with 2 bases of the junction left unmatched. The CDR3 loop reads CASSLLAGHTGELFF. Here the CDR3 DNA reads TGCGCCAGCAGCTTGTTAGCGGGGCACACCGGGGAGCTGTTTTTT.

The chain recombines TRBV5-6 with TRBJ1-4; possible D gene TRBD1, 5 bases. The germline V and J ends were trimmed by 3 bases and 8 bases, with 14 bases remaining between them. The germline V gene encodes CDR1 SGHDT and CDR2 YYEEEE. The CDR3 runs 14 residues. As DNA, the CDR3 is TGTGCCAGCAGCTCAGGGAACGTGCTCGAAAAACTGTTTTTT. It is translated as CASSSGNVLEKLFF.

At least ten counts were recorded for this clonotype. The chain employs TRBV12-3 or TRBV12-4 and TRBJ2-1; TRBD1 is a possible D gene (6 bases). This CDR3 is 12 amino acids long. Trimming left V 7 bases short and J 5 bases short, with 9 bases between. CDR3 bases: TGTGCCAGCATGGGACAAGACAATGAGCAGTTCTTC. Translated, it gives CASMGQDNEQFF.

The chain carries TRBV15 and TRBJ2-3; tentatively, D is TRBD2 (5 bases). Looked up from germline, CDR1 is LNHNV and CDR2 is YYDKDF (reference sequence). Trimming cost V 8 bases and J 6 bases, with 15 bases left between them. The CDR3 is made up of 13 amino acids. The CDR3 sequence is CATHSGIEDTQYF. In DNA form, the CDR3 reads TGTGCCACCCACAGCGGCATTGAGGATACGCAGTATTTT. Full variable domain (remainder filled in from reference TRBV15 and TRBJ2-3): DAMVIQNPRYQVTQFGKPVTLSCSQTLNHNVMYWYQQKSSQAPKLLFHYYDKDFNNEADTPDNFQSRRPNTSFCFLDIRSPGLGDTAMYLCATHSGIEDTQYFGPGTRLTVL.

The CDR3 loop reads CASSSNGQGAHEQYF. The CDR3 nucleotides read TGTGCCAGCAGCTCTAACGGACAGGGGGCACACGAGCAGTACTTC. This rearrangement joins TRBV7-6 to TRBJ2-7; TRBD1 matches 11 bases. This CDR3 is 15 amino acids long. Germline CDR1 is SGHVS and CDR2 is FNYEAQ. V dropped 4 bases and J dropped 5; count of bases not matched to a gene: 7.

At least ten counts were recorded for this clonotype. This chain connects TRBV11-2 to TRBJ1-5; no definite D call. Trimming took 0 bases from V and 2 from J, leaving 14 bases between them. The CDR3 consists of 17 residues. Germline V lookup: CDR1 SGHAT, CDR2 FQNNGV. In DNA, the CDR3 is TGTGCCAGCAGCTTAGAGGGATCCTCAGTTCGCAATCAGCCCCAGCATTTT. Translated, it gives CASSLEGSSVRNQPQHF.

This clonotype was detected a few times. This chain connects TRBV5-1 to TRBJ1-1; TRBD1 is a possible D gene (6 bases). This CDR3 comprises 15 residues. Germline V CDR1 and CDR2: SGHRS, YFSETQ. V gave up 4 bases and J gave up 3 bases, with 16 bases separating them. CDR3 nucleotides: TGCGCCAGCAGCGGAACGACAGGAGGGTACACTGAAGCTTTCTTT. It is translated as CASSGTTGGYTEAFF. The whole variable domain, filled in from reference TRBV5-1 and TRBJ1-1, reads KAGVTQTPRYLIKTRGQQVTLSCSPISGHRSVSWYQQTPGQGLQFLFEYFSETQRNKGNFPGRFSGRQFSNSRSEMNVSTLELGDSALYLCASSGTTGGYTEAFFGQGTRLTVV.

In its sample, this clonotype was seen many times. The rearrangement uses TRBV5-1 and TRBJ1-1; 7 nucleotides line up with TRBD1. Looked up from germline, CDR1 is SGHRS and CDR2 is YFSETQ. The CDR3 totals 15 residues. J lost 7 bases, V lost 1 base, and 10 bases had no gene match. CDR3 in DNA: TGCGCCAGCAGCTTGATTGAGGGACAGCTAAATGAAGCTTTCTTT. This sequence encodes CASSLIEGQLNEAFF.

V is TRBV29-1 and J is TRBJ2-7; D is unclear. The germline CDR1 and CDR2 sequences are SQVTM and ANQGSEA. Trimming cost V 4 bases and J 2 bases, with 3 bases left between them. The CDR3 spans 10 residues. The CDR3 spells CSVGPYEQYF. Written as DNA, the CDR3 is TGCAGCGTTGGTCCCTACGAGCAGTACTTC.

The chain uses TRBV28 and TRBJ2-7; 7 nucleotides line up with TRBD2. This CDR3 region has 16 residues. V shed 2 bases, J shed 0 bases, and the junction held 7 bases outside the gene matches. CDR1 is MDHEN, CDR2 SYDVKM, per germline. Here the CDR3 reads CASSLLGSGHSYEQYF. The DNA of the CDR3 is TGTGCCAGCAGTTTACTTGGTAGCGGGCACTCCTACGAGCAGTACTTC. The full variable domain, with the rest looked up from reference TRBV28 and TRBJ2-7, is DVKVTQSSRYLVKRTGEKVFLECVQDMDHENMFWYRQDPGLGLRLIYFSYDVKMKEKGDIPEGYSVSREKKERFSLILESASTNQTSMYLCASSLLGSGHSYEQYFGPGTRLTVT.

The chain couples TRBV2 to TRBJ2-1; 7 nucleotides line up with TRBD2. V lost 7 bases to trimming and J lost 10 bases; unmatched junction nucleotides: 13. The CDR3 loop spans 14 amino acids. Germline loops: CDR1 SNHLY, CDR2 FYNNEI. CDR3 DNA sequence: TGTGCCAGCACCTATTCCGGAGGGCGGGAGGAGCAGTTCTTC. Amino acids: CASTYSGGREEQFF.

This rearrangement joins TRBV7-9 to TRBJ2-2, with D perhaps matching TRBD1 (6 bases). Germline CDR1 SEHNR, CDR2 FQNEAQ (reference sequence). V was trimmed by 10 bases and J by 7 bases, leaving 13 bases between them. The CDR3 is made up of 12 amino acids. The CDR3 DNA reads as TGTGCCACCCACAGGGCTGGCGGGGAGCTGTTTTTT. This codes for CATHRAGGELFF.

This clonotype was seen repeatedly, ten times or more. The chain employs TRBV5-1 and TRBJ2-3; a weak D match, TRBD2 (5 bases). Trimming took 0 bases from V and 6 from J, leaving 11 bases between them. CDR3 length: 14 residues. Germline assignment: CDR1 SGHRS and CDR2 YFSETQ. The CDR3 is CASSLGREMDTQYF. The DNA for the CDR3 is TGCGCCAGCAGCTTGGGTAGGGAGATGGATACGCAGTATTTT.